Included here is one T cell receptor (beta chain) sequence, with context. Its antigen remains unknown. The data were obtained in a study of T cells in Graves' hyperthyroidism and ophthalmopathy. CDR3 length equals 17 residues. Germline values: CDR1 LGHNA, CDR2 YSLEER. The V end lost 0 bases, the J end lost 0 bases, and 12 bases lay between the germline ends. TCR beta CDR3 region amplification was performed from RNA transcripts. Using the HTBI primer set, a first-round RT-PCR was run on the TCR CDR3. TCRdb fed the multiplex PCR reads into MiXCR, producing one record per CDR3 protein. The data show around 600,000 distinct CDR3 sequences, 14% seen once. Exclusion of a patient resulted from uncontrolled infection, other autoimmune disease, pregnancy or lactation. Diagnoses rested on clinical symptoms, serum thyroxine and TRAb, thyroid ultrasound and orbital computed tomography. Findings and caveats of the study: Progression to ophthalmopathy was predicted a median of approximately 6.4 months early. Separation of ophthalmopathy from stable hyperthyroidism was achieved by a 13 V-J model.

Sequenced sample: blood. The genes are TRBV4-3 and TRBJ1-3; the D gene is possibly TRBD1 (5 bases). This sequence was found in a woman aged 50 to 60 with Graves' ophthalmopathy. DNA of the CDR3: TGCGCCAGCAGCCAAGATCGCGACAGCCTCTCTGGAAACACCATATATTTT. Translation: CASSQDRDSLSGNTIYF.